This T cell receptor (beta chain) comes out of a study of T cell responses to AZD1222 COVID-19 vaccine (dated by TCRdb to about 2021). A note on the overall study: AZD1222 recipients with second doses at about 4 weeks or about 12 weeks were pooled, because spike-specific TCR depth and breadth did not differ between schedules. A total of 233 trial participants underwent TCR sequencing, of whom 207 received two doses of AZD1222 and about 25 received two doses of the MenACWY control vaccine. Enrollment into the trials was organized by age into subgroups of 18-55, 56-69 and 70-plus years, and those subgroups contained about 150, 27 and 61 TCR-sequenced participants, respectively.

Interpreted using the paper, the time point label stands for: baseline before first vaccination. Vaccinee samples came from UK trials COV001 and COV002, including a single-blind randomized controlled phase 2/3 trial of AZD1222 (ChAdOx1 nCoV-19) in healthy adults. For TCRbeta chain sequencing, PBMC samples were collected from trial participants at day 0 and at day 28 after the second dose. Overall study outcomes, separate from this receptor: Only five to seven AZD1222 recipients were SARS-CoV-2 seropositive at baseline, limiting conclusions about previously exposed vaccinees. Participants were mostly white British, with more females than males. The authors suggested clonal diversity may have been underestimated. The vaccine-associated CD4 TCRs covered the entire spike protein, and the dominant responses fell in regions 160-218 and 743-854. In the small 56-69-year group, the increase in depth fell short of significance, most likely because of low power. Nearly half of unique spike-specific TCRs reportedly recognized epitopes outside regions mutated in the B.1.351 and B.1.1.7 variants. Because no samples from the day 14 peak response were available, repertoires could be characterized only after the peak T cell response. Spike-specific TCR breadth and depth rose significantly after two AZD1222 doses compared with day 0 and with MenACWY recipients.

Between the V and J ends, shortened by 5 bases and 5 bases respectively, the junction contains 18 bases. Including the terminal cysteine and phenylalanine, the CDR3 comprises 15 residues. Here the CDR3 DNA is all that survives: 45 bases in frame from base 1. CDR1 and CDR2 are read off the germline V gene as SGHTA and FQGTGA. The CDR3 regions of human TCRbeta chains were analyzed by immunosequencing. On the authors' methods: TCRs in the repertoires were compared against a reference library of SARS-CoV-2-specific TCRs that had been generated with the MIRA antigen-specificity platform. Breadth meant the fraction of unique TCRs that were SARS-CoV-2-associated, whereas depth meant the fraction of total T cells that were SARS-CoV-2-associated. Each spike-specific TCR was assigned to its reactive spike region and to a CD4 or CD8 class using the MIRA data. Log10-transformed breadth and depth values were compared by one-way ANOVA with Sidak's multiple comparisons tests. Sourced from immuneACCESS, this table was stored by TCRdb with only in-frame sequences that have V and J called. A share of the clones is absent; for the studies checked, an unresolved V gene accounts for under half, and the remainder has no known explanation. For V, J and clone size, that table is used; D and trimming come from the DNA. Recorded for this sample are tens of thousands of clones; over 60% of them occurred a single time. The ten largest clones add up to approximately 4% of the sample.

This clone was detected only a few times. Its recognized antigen is unknown. No qualities accompany the bases; no much larger clone lies one base away. The V and J segments used are TRBV7-3 and TRBJ2-5; the D segment could be TRBD1, given 7 matching bases. The input for sequencing was peripheral blood, taken on day 0 of AZD1222 vaccination. The source of this sequence is an adult in good health. The CDR3: CASSPEGQWGETQYF. The bases are TGTGCCAGCAGCCCGGAGGGACAGTGGGGTGAGACCCAGTACTTC.